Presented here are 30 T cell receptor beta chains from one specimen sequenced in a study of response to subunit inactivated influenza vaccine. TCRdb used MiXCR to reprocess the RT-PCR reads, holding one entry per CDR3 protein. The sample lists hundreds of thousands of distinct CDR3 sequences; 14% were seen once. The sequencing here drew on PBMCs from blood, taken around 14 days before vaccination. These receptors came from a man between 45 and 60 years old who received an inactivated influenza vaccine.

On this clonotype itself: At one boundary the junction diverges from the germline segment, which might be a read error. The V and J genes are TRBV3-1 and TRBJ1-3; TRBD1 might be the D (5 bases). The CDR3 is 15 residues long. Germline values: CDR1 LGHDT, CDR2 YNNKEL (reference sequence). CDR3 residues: CARSLGTHSGNNIYF. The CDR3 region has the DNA TGTGCCAGAAGCCTCGGGACTCACTCTGGAAACAACATATATTTT.

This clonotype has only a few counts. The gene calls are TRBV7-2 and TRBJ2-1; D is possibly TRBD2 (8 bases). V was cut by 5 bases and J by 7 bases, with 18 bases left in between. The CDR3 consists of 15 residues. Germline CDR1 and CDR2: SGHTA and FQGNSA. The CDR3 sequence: CASSAGRGLGNEQFF. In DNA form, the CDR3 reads TGTGCCAGCAGCGCCGGGAGGGGGCTGGGTAATGAGCAGTTCTTC. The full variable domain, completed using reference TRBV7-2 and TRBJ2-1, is GAGVSQSPSNKVTEKGKDVELRCDPISGHTALYWYRQSLGQGLEFLIYFQGNSAPDKSGLPSDRFSAERTGGSVSTLTIQRTQQEDSAVYLCASSAGRGLGNEQFFGPGTRLTVL.

CDR3 DNA sequence: TGTGCCAGCAGTCCTCCGGGACTTTACTACGAGCAGTACTTC. Translation: CASSPPGLYYEQYF. The V and J genes are TRBV12-3 or TRBV12-4 and TRBJ2-7; D is possibly TRBD2 (6 bases). Trimming stripped 5 bases from V and 3 bases from J, with 14 bases between. The CDR3 contains 14 residues.

CDR3 DNA sequence: TGTGCCAGCAGGGACAGGGAACTCCCGGGGGAGACCCAGTACTTC. Its translation: CASRDRELPGETQYF. V gene TRBV2 combines with J gene TRBJ2-5, with TRBD1 identical over 8 bases. This CDR3 has 15 amino acids. After removal of 6 bases from V and 5 bases from J, the junction contained 11 bases not matched to a gene. The germline gives CDR1 SNHLY, CDR2 FYNNEI.

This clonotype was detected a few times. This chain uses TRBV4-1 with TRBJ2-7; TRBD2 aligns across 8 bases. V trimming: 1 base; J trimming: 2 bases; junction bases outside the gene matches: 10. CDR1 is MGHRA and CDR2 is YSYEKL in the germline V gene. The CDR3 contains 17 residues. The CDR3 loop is CASSQVILAEMAYEQYF. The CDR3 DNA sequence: TGCGCCAGCAGCCAAGTAATACTAGCGGAGATGGCCTACGAGCAGTACTTC.

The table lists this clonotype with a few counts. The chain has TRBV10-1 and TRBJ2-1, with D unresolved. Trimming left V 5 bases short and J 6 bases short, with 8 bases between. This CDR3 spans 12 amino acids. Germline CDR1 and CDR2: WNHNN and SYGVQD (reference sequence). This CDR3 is CASSLTVNEQFF. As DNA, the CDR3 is TGCGCCAGCAGTTTGACGGTCAATGAGCAGTTCTTC.

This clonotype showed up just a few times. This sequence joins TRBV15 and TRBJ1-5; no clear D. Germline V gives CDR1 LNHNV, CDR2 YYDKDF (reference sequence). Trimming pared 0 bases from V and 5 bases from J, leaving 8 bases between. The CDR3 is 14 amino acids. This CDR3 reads CATSREAGYQPQHF. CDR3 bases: TGTGCCACCAGCAGAGAGGCCGGTTATCAGCCCCAGCATTTT.

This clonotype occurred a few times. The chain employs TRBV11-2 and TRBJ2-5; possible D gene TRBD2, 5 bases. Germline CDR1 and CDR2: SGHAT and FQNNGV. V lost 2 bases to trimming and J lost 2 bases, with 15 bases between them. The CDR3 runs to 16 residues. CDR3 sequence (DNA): TGTGCCAGCAGCTTAAGGTTGGCTAGCTGGCAAGAGACCCAGTACTTC. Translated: CASSLRLASWQETQYF.

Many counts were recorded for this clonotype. The CDR3: CASSFAGSNTGELFF. CDR3 bases: TGTGCCAGCAGTTTTGCGGGGTCGAACACCGGGGAGCTGTTTTTT. The V and J genes are TRBV5-6 and TRBJ2-2, with a weak D call TRBD2 (6 bases). Germline-derived CDR1 and CDR2 are SGHDT and YYEEEE. V lost 5 bases, J lost 0 bases, and 11 bases lay in between. The CDR3 is 15 amino acids. The full variable domain, completed using reference TRBV5-6 and TRBJ2-2, is DAGVTQSPTHLIKTRGQQVTLRCSPKSGHDTVSWYQQALGQGPQFIFQYYEEEERQRGNFPDRFSGHQFPNYSSELNVNALLLGDSALYLCASSFAGSNTGELFFGEGSRLTVL.

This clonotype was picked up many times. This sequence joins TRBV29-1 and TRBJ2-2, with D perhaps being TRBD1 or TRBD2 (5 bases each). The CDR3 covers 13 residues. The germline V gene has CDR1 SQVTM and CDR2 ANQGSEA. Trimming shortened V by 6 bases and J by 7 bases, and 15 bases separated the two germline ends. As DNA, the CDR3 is TGCAGCGTACCGGGACGAGGGGTCGGGGAGCTGTTTTTT. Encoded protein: CSVPGRGVGELFF.

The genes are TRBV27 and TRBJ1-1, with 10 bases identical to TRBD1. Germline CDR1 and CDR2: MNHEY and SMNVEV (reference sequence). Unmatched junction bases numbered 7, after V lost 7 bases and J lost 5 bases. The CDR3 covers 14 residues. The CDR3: CASMQGQGITEAFF. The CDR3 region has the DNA TGTGCCAGCATGCAGGGACAGGGGATAACTGAAGCTTTCTTT.

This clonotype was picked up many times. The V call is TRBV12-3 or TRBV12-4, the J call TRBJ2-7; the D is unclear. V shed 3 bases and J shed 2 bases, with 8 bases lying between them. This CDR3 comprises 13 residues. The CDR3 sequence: CASSFHVPYEQYF. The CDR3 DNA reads TGTGCCAGCAGTTTCCACGTACCCTACGAGCAGTACTTC.

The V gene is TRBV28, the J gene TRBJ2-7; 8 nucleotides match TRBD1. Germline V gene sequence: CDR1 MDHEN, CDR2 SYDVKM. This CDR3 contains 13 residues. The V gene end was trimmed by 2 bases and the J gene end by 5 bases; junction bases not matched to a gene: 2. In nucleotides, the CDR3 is TGTGCCAGCAGTTTACCAGGGGGCGACGAGCAGTACTTC. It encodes CASSLPGGDEQYF.

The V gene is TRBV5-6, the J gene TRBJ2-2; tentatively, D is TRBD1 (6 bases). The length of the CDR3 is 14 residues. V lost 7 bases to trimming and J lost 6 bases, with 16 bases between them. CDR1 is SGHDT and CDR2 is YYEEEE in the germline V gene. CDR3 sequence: CASAAQGLAGELFF. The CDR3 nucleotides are TGTGCCAGCGCCGCACAGGGATTGGCCGGGGAGCTGTTTTTT.

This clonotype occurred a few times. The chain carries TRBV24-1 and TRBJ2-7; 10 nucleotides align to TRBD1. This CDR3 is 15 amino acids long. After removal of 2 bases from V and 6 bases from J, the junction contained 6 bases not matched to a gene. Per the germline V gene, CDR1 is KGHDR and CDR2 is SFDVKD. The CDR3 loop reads CATSDSRTGGSEQYF. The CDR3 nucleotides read TGTGCCACCAGTGATTCGCGGACAGGGGGTAGCGAGCAGTACTTC.

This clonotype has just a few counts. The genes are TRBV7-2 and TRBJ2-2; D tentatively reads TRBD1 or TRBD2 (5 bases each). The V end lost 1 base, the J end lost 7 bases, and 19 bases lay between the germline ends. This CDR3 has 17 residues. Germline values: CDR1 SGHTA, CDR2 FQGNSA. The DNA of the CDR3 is TGTGCCAGCAGCTTAGTTGTTGGTCAGGGAGCTGGCGGGGAGCTGTTTTTT. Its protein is CASSLVVGQGAGGELFF.

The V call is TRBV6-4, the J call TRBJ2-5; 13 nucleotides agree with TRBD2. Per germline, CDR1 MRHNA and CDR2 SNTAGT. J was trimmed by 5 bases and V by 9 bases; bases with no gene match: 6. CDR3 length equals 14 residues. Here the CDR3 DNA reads TGTGCCAGGTGGACTAGCGGGAGCCCGGAGACCCAGTACTTC. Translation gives CARWTSGSPETQYF.

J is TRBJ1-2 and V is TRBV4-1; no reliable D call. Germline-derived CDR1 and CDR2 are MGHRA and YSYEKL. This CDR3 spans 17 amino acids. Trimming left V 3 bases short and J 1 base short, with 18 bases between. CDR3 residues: CASSQAVRTPLNYGYTF. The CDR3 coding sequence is TGCGCCAGCAGCCAGGCAGTGAGGACCCCGCTTAACTATGGCTACACCTTC.

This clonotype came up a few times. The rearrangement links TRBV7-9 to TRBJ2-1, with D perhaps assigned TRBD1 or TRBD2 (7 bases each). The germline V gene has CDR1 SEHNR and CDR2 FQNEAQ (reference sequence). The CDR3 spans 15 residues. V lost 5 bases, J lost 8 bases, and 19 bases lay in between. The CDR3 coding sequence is TGTGCCAGCAGCCCGGCGCAGGGGGGGTACGATGAGCAGTTCTTC. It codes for CASSPAQGGYDEQFF. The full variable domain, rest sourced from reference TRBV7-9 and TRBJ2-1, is DTGVSQNPRHKITKRGQNVTFRCDPISEHNRLYWYRQTLGQGPEFLTYFQNEAQLEKSRLLSDRFSAERPKGSFSTLEIQRTEQGDSAMYLCASSPAQGGYDEQFFGPGTRLTVL.

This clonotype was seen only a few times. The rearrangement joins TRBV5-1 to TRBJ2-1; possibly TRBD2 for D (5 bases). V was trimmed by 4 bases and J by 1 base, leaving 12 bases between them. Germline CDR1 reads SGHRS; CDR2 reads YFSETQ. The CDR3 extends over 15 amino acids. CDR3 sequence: CASSPAPGSYNEQFF. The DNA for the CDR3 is TGCGCCAGCAGCCCCGCTCCGGGGTCCTACAATGAGCAGTTCTTC. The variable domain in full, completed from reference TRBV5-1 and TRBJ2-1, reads KAGVTQTPRYLIKTRGQQVTLSCSPISGHRSVSWYQQTPGQGLQFLFEYFSETQRNKGNFPGRFSGRQFSNSRSEMNVSTLELGDSALYLCASSPAPGSYNEQFFGPGTRLTVL.

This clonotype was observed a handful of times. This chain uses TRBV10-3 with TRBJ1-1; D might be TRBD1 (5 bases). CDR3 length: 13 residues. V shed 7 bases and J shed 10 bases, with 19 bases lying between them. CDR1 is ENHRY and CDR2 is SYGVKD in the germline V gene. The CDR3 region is CAITREGLGPAFF. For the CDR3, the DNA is TGTGCCATCACTCGAGAGGGACTCGGTCCAGCTTTCTTT.

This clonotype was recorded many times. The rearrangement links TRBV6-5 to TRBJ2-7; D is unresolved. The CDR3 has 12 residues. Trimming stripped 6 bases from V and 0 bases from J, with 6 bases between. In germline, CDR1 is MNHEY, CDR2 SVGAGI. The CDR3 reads CASRSHSYEQYF. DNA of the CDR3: TGTGCCAGCAGGTCGCACTCCTACGAGCAGTACTTC.

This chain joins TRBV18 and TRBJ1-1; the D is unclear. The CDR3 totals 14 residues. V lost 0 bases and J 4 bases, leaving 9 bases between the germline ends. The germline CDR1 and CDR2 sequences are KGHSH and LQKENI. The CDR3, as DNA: TGTGCCAGCTCACCACCGCCTCGGGGCACTGAAGCTTTCTTT. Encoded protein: CASSPPPRGTEAFF.

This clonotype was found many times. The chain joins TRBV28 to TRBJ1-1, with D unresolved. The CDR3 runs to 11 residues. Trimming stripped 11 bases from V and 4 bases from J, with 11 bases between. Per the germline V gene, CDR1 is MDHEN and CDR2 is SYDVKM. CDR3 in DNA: TGTGCCTCCGGGCGGGGCACTGAAGCTTTCTTT. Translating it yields CASGRGTEAFF.

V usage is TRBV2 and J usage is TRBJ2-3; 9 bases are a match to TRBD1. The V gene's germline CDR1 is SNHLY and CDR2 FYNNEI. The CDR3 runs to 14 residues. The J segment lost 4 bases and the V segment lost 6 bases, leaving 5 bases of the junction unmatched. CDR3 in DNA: TGTGCCAGCAGCTTACAGGGGGCGGCAGATACGCAGTATTTT. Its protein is CASSLQGAADTQYF.

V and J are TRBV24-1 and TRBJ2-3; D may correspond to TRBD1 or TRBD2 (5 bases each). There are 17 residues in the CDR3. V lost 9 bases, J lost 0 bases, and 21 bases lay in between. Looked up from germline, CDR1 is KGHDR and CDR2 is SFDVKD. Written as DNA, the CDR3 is TGTGCCACCGCCGGGACCACCTCGAGGAGAAGCACAGATACGCAGTATTTT. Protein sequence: CATAGTTSRRSTDTQYF.

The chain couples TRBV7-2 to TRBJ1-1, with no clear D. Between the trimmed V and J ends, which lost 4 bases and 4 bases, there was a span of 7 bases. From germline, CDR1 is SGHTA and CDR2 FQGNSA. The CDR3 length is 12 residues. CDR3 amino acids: CASSYRPTEAFF. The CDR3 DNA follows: TGTGCCAGCAGCTATCGACCCACTGAAGCTTTCTTT.

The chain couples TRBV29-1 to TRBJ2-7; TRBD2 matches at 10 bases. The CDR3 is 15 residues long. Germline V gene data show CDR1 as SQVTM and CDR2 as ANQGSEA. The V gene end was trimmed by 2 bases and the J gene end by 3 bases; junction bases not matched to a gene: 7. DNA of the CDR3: TGCAGCGTTGAACTAGCGGGAGAGCGCGTCTACGAGCAGTACTTC. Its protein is CSVELAGERVYEQYF.

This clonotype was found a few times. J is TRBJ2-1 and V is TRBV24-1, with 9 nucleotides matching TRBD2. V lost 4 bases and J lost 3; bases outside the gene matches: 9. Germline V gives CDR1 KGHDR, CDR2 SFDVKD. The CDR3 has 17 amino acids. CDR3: CATSEGRASGNYNEQFF. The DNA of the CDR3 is TGTGCCACCAGTGAGGGTCGGGCTAGCGGGAACTACAATGAGCAGTTCTTC.

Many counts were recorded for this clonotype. The CDR3: CASSLGTGIYNEQFF. DNA of the CDR3: TGCGCCAGCAGCTTGGGGACAGGGATATACAATGAGCAGTTCTTC. V gene TRBV5-1 combines with J gene TRBJ2-1, with 8 positions matching TRBD1. Germline V gives CDR1 SGHRS, CDR2 YFSETQ. The CDR3 extends over 15 amino acids. J was trimmed by 4 bases and V by 0 bases; bases with no gene match: 3.